The 5 T cell receptor beta chains presented below share a single source sample, sequenced in a study of shared clonotypes between healthy human individuals. The method was immunoSEQ multiplex PCR; TCRdb's version includes in-frame clones alone and lacks a portion of them. The profile shows fewer than 2.5 million clones, approximately 93% of them singletons. Sequenced input: naive CD4+ T cells from PBMCs. This sample's subset: CD45RA+ positively selected. These receptor sequences come from a man aged 18 to 30 in good health. Some clones in this sample may be carry-over from other donors' samples.

V usage is TRBV5-1 and J usage is TRBJ2-5; D is undetermined. The CDR3 is made up of 13 amino acids. In germline, CDR1 is SGHRS, CDR2 YFSETQ. The germline V and J ends were trimmed by 3 bases and 9 bases, with 15 bases remaining between them. CDR3 DNA sequence: TGCGCCAGCAGCTCGGAAGGATTCGAAGCCCAGTACTTC. Translated: CASSSEGFEAQYF.

The V and J genes are TRBV19 and TRBJ2-6; 7 nucleotides match TRBD1. J was trimmed by 0 bases and V by 6 bases; bases with no gene match: 14. CDR3 size: 19 residues. Per germline, CDR1 LNHDA and CDR2 SQIVND (reference sequence). This CDR3 is CASSKLGDSSSSGANVLTF. CDR3 DNA sequence: TGTGCCAGTAGCAAACTTGGGGACAGTTCTAGCTCTGGGGCCAACGTCCTGACTTTC. Full variable domain (outside the CDR3, taken from reference TRBV19 and TRBJ2-6): DGGITQSPKYLFRKEGQNVTLSCEQNLNHDAMYWYRQDPGQGLRLIYYSQIVNDFQKGDIAEGYSVSREKKESFPLTVTSAQKNPTAFYLCASSKLGDSSSSGANVLTFGAGSRLTVL.

This chain joins TRBV5-1 and TRBJ2-7; D may be TRBD2 (6 bases). The V gene's germline CDR1 is SGHRS and CDR2 YFSETQ. The CDR3 has 16 amino acids. V was pared by 0 bases and J by 0 bases, with 13 bases between. CDR3 DNA: TGCGCCAGCAGCTTGGTAGTGGGAGGCCCCTCCTACGAGCAGTACTTC. Amino acids: CASSLVVGGPSYEQYF.

The rearrangement joins TRBV29-1 to TRBJ2-2; TRBD1 agrees at 9 bases. V trimming: 4 bases; J trimming: 6 bases; junction bases outside the gene matches: 3. Germline V CDR1 and CDR2: SQVTM, ANQGSEA. The CDR3 loop spans 13 amino acids. CDR3 sequence reads: CSVGRDRAGELFF. The CDR3 bases are TGCAGCGTTGGACGGGACAGGGCCGGGGAGCTGTTTTTT.

The CDR3 bases are TGCGCCAGCAGCTTGGGTCCTAGCGGGTACACAGATACGCAGTATTTT. Protein sequence: CASSLGPSGYTDTQYF. The genes are TRBV5-1 and TRBJ2-3; 8 nucleotides align to TRBD2. With V trimmed by 0 bases and J by 2 bases, 5 bases remained unmatched. This CDR3 contains 16 residues. CDR1 SGHRS and CDR2 YFSETQ come from the germline V gene. Full variable domain (rest looked up from reference TRBV5-1 and TRBJ2-3): KAGVTQTPRYLIKTRGQQVTLSCSPISGHRSVSWYQQTPGQGLQFLFEYFSETQRNKGNFPGRFSGRQFSNSRSEMNVSTLELGDSALYLCASSLGPSGYTDTQYFGPGTRLTVL.